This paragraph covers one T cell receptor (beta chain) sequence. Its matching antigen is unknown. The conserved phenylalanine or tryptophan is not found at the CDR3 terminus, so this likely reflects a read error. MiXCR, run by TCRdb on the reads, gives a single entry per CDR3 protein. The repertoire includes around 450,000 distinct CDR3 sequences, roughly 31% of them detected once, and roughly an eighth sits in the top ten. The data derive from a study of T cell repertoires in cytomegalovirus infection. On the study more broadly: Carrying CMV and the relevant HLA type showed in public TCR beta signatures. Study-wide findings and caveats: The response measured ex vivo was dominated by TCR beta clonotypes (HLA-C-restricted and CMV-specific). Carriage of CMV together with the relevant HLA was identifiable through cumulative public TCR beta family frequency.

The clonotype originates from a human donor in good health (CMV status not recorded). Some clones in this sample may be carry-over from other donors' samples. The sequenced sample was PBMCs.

Here the CDR3 DNA reads TGTGCCAGCAGTTTAGGAGAGACCCAGTACGTC. As protein: CASSLGETQYV. The rearrangement joins TRBV12-3 or TRBV12-4 to TRBJ2-5; no definite D call. Trimming removed 1 base from V and 4 bases from J, with 1 base in between. This CDR3 is 11 amino acids long.